One and the same sample provided the 30 T cell receptor beta chains below, sequenced in a study of T cells after posttransplantation cyclophosphamide. The protocol was immunoSEQ multiplex PCR, while the TCRdb copy is restricted to in-frame clones and leaves out a portion. This sample has tens of thousands of clones, with over 75% found just once. Cells defined as naive were viable CD3+CD4+ or CD3+CD8+ and CCR7+CD45RA+CD45RO-CD95-CD27+CD28+. The sample comprised naive CD4+ T cells sorted from blood. The source of these receptors is a man aged 30-40 years in good health and a related stem cell transplant donor.

V usage is TRBV29-1 and J usage is TRBJ2-3; no clear D. Germline CDR1 and CDR2: SQVTM and ANQGSEA. The ends were cut back, 4 bases at V and 5 bases at J, with 4 bases in the middle. This CDR3 is 10 amino acids long. CDR3 in DNA: TGCAGCGTTGCGGGAGATACGCAGTATTTT. Protein: CSVAGDTQYF.

The V gene is TRBV7-6, the J gene TRBJ2-7; 11 bases align to TRBD1. In germline, CDR1 is SGHVS, CDR2 FNYEAQ. The junction had 1 base not matched to a gene; V was cut back by 1 base and J by 2 bases. The CDR3 has 15 amino acids. CDR3 DNA: TGTGCCAGCAGCTTAGGGACAGGGGGCACCTACGAGCAGTACTTC. Protein sequence: CASSLGTGGTYEQYF.

The chain links TRBV27 to TRBJ1-6; a possible D gene is TRBD1 (6 bases). The CDR3 spans 17 residues. V shed 0 bases and J shed 4 bases, with 13 bases lying between them. Germline CDR1 is MNHEY and CDR2 is SMNVEV (reference sequence). This chain's CDR3 is CASSLSIAGAYNSPLHF. The DNA for the CDR3 is TGTGCCAGCAGTTTATCGATCGCAGGGGCTTATAATTCACCCCTCCACTTT.

The chain carries TRBV9 and TRBJ2-5; TRBD2 agrees at 8 bases. The J call may be wrong; the DNA end is better matched by TRBJ2-7. Per the germline V gene, CDR1 is SGDLS and CDR2 is YYNGEE. This CDR3 is built from 15 residues. CDR3 loop: CASSVGAGAHYEQYF. CDR3 in DNA: TGTGCCAGCAGCGTAGGAGCGGGGGCCCACTACGAGCAGTACTTC.

The chain uses TRBV10-1 and TRBJ1-2; TRBD1 matches 11 bases. CDR3 length: 15 amino acids. The V segment lost 8 bases and the J segment 2 bases; nucleotides outside the gene matches: 7. Germline CDR1 WNHNN, CDR2 SYGVQD (reference sequence). The CDR3 protein is CASAGTGGRNYGYTF. In DNA form, the CDR3 reads TGCGCCAGCGCCGGGACAGGGGGGAGAAACTATGGCTACACCTTC.

V gene TRBV28 combines with J gene TRBJ2-7, with 7 positions matching TRBD1. After removal of 3 bases from V and 0 bases from J, the junction contained 5 bases not matched to a gene. CDR3 size: 15 residues. Germline CDR1 MDHEN, CDR2 SYDVKM. Here the CDR3 reads CASSFQGQSSYEQYF. Written as DNA, the CDR3 is TGTGCCAGCAGTTTCCAGGGACAGAGCTCCTACGAGCAGTACTTC.

The chain recombines TRBV27 with TRBJ2-7, with a possible D match to TRBD2 (5 bases). This CDR3 contains 12 residues. With 5 bases removed from V and 13 bases from J, the gap between germline ends came to 18 bases. CDR1 and CDR2 from the germline V gene are MNHEY and SMNVEV (reference sequence). The CDR3 is CASSPSLRVYYF. The DNA of the CDR3 is TGTGCCAGCAGTCCCTCCCTGAGGGTATACTACTTC.

The chain couples TRBV25-1 to TRBJ2-7; D unclear. The CDR3 runs 15 residues. The ends were cut back, 3 bases at V and 2 bases at J, with 14 bases in the middle. Germline lookup yields CDR1 MGHDK and CDR2 SYGVNS. The CDR3 spells CASSDWAAGTYEQYF. The DNA for the CDR3 is TGTGCCAGCAGTGATTGGGCAGCAGGTACCTACGAGCAGTACTTC.

The chain has TRBV18 and TRBJ1-5; 8 bases fit TRBD1. After removal of 5 bases from V and 1 base from J, the junction contained 7 bases not matched to a gene. The CDR3 covers 16 residues. Looked up from germline, CDR1 is KGHSH and CDR2 is LQKENI. CDR3 sequence reads: CASSSQGAISNQPQHF. CDR3 in DNA: TGTGCCAGCTCATCCCAGGGGGCGATAAGCAATCAGCCCCAGCATTTT.

CDR3 DNA sequence: TGTGCCAGCAGTCGAGGAGGTAACAGCGGGGGACTCCAAGAGACCCAGTACTTC. This codes for CASSRGGNSGGLQETQYF. The chain couples TRBV5-4 to TRBJ2-5; 8 positions match TRBD2. Germline values: CDR1 SGHNT, CDR2 YYREEE (reference sequence). The CDR3 sequence is 18 residues long. The V segment lost 5 bases and the J segment 1 base; nucleotides outside the gene matches: 16.

This clone was seen only a few times. The CDR3 DNA reads TGTGCCAGCACCCCAGGGGTCAGAAAACTGTTTTTT. This sequence encodes CASTPGVRKLFF. The chain has TRBV6-1 and TRBJ1-4, with D possibly being TRBD1 (6 bases). The CDR3 runs 12 residues. The V end lost 7 bases, the J end lost 10 bases, and 13 bases lay between the germline ends. Germline assignment: CDR1 MNHNS and CDR2 SASEGT.

The V and J genes are TRBV5-1 and TRBJ2-7; TRBD1 aligns across 7 bases. The trim removed 4 bases at V and 1 base at J, leaving 8 bases unmatched. Germline V gives CDR1 SGHRS, CDR2 YFSETQ. This CDR3 spans 15 amino acids. This chain's CDR3 is CASSPSSGQSYEQYF. The DNA of the CDR3 is TGCGCCAGCAGCCCTAGCTCGGGACAGTCCTACGAGCAGTACTTC.

This rearrangement joins TRBV4-1 to TRBJ1-1, with 12 positions matching TRBD1. The CDR3 covers 17 residues. With V trimmed by 2 bases and J by 4 bases, 8 bases remained unmatched. Germline V lookup: CDR1 MGHRA, CDR2 YSYEKL. The CDR3 bases are TGCGCCAGCAGCCAACCTGGGACAGGGGGCAGGGGCACTGAAGCTTTCTTT. Its protein is CASSQPGTGGRGTEAFF.

V is TRBV5-5 and J is TRBJ2-7; D gene uncertain. Deletions cut 1 base from V and 4 bases from J, with 6 bases between. The CDR3 runs to 12 residues. Germline V gives CDR1 SGHKS, CDR2 YYEKEE (reference sequence). CDR3 DNA sequence: TGTGCCAGCAGCTTGCCGGGTTACGAGCAGTACTTC. Its protein is CASSLPGYEQYF. Using reference TRBV5-5 and TRBJ2-7 for the parts outside the CDR3, the full variable domain is DAGVTQSPTHLIKTRGQQVTLRCSPISGHKSVSWYQQVLGQGPQFIFQYYEKEERGRGNFPDRFSARQFPNYSSELNVNALLLGDSALYLCASSLPGYEQYFGPGTRLTVT.

The rearrangement links TRBV2 to TRBJ1-2, with 12 bases identical to TRBD1. Germline V lookup: CDR1 SNHLY, CDR2 FYNNEI. There are 14 residues in the CDR3. Trimming at V came to 6 bases and at J to 5 bases, leaving 4 bases not matched to a gene. The CDR3 nucleotides read TGTGCCAGCAGGGGACAGGGGGCGGGATATGGCTACACCTTC. Protein product: CASRGQGAGYGYTF. Looking up the rest from reference TRBV2 and TRBJ1-2 gives the full variable domain: EPEVTQTPSHQVTQMGQEVILRCVPISNHLYFYWYRQILGQKVEFLVSFYNNEISEKSEIFDDQFSVERPDGSNFTLKIRSTKLEDSAMYFCASRGQGAGYGYTFGSGTRLTVV.

This chain joins TRBV28 and TRBJ1-4; no firm D call. V lost 3 bases and J lost 0, with 8 bases in between. CDR1 is MDHEN, CDR2 SYDVKM, per germline. This CDR3 comprises 15 residues. Here the CDR3 reads CASSLSGATNEKLFF. Here the CDR3 DNA reads TGTGCCAGCAGTTTGAGCGGTGCAACTAATGAAAAACTGTTTTTT.

The chain recombines TRBV4-2 with TRBJ1-5; D is possibly TRBD1 (5 bases). The CDR3 spans 15 residues. Germline V gene data show CDR1 as LGHNA and CDR2 as YNFKEQ. V was shortened by 4 bases and J by 7 bases, with 17 bases between the two germline ends. Here the CDR3 reads CASSPGGDSIQPQHF. The CDR3 DNA is TGTGCCAGCAGCCCCGGGGGGGACTCGATACAGCCCCAGCATTTT.

J is TRBJ2-1 and V is TRBV9, with 8 nucleotides matching TRBD2. The CDR3 loop spans 16 amino acids. Trimming removed 4 bases from V and 4 bases from J; junction bases left unmatched: 10. From germline, CDR1 is SGDLS and CDR2 YYNGEE. CDR3 sequence reads: CASSPQLAAPYNEQFF. In nucleotides, the CDR3 is TGTGCCAGCAGCCCACAACTAGCGGCCCCATACAATGAGCAGTTCTTC. The entire variable domain, with the rest obtained from reference TRBV9 and TRBJ2-1, is as follows: DSGVTQTPKHLITATGQRVTLRCSPRSGDLSVYWYQQSLDQGLQFLIQYYNGEERAKGNILERFSAQQFPDLHSELNLSSLELGDSALYFCASSPQLAAPYNEQFFGPGTRLTVL.

A word on this clone: A read error may account for a junction end that differs from germline. This chain links TRBV2 with TRBJ2-7; 10 bases fit TRBD1. CDR3 length: 16 residues. Germline V gives CDR1 SNHLY, CDR2 FYNNEI. The CDR3 region is CASSGIKGQGSYEQYF. DNA of the CDR3: TGTGCGAGCAGTGGAATCAAGGGACAGGGGAGCTACGAGCAGTACTTC.

The gene calls are TRBV7-9 and TRBJ2-7, with TRBD2 matching 9 bases. The CDR3 length is 16 residues. Losses at the gene ends were 4 bases for V and 5 bases for J; bases not matched to a gene: 12. The germline V gene encodes CDR1 SEHNR and CDR2 FQNEAQ (reference sequence). The CDR3 loop is CASSYPSGGGGDEQYF. CDR3 DNA sequence: TGTGCCAGCAGCTACCCGTCCGGCGGGGGGGGAGACGAGCAGTACTTC.

The chain joins TRBV6-6 to TRBJ1-2; D might be TRBD1 (5 bases). CDR3 length equals 16 residues. Germline CDR1 reads MNHNY; CDR2 reads SVGAGI (reference sequence). The germline V and J ends were trimmed by 0 bases and 2 bases, with 13 bases remaining between them. The DNA of the CDR3 is TGTGCCAGCAGTTACTCGACAGCGACAGCGAACTATGGCTACACCTTC. Amino acid sequence: CASSYSTATANYGYTF.

This sequence joins TRBV5-1 and TRBJ2-3; TRBD1 matches at 7 bases. V trimming: 5 bases; J trimming: 0 bases; junction bases outside the gene matches: 6. CDR3 length: 15 residues. The germline CDR1 and CDR2 sequences are SGHRS and YFSETQ. The CDR3 reads CASRERTGSTDTQYF. The CDR3 DNA reads as TGCGCCAGCAGAGAGAGGACAGGCAGCACAGATACGCAGTATTTT.

The chain joins TRBV5-1 to TRBJ2-7, with 7 positions matching TRBD1. Germline trimming cut 4 bases from V and 2 bases from J; bases unmatched to any gene: 6. Germline CDR1 is SGHRS and CDR2 is YFSETQ. This CDR3 spans 14 amino acids. CDR3 protein: CASSPRQGTYEQYF. The CDR3 bases are TGCGCCAGCAGCCCAAGACAGGGTACCTACGAGCAGTACTTC.

The genes are TRBV5-1 and TRBJ1-1; D not resolved. Germline CDR1 is SGHRS and CDR2 is YFSETQ. Trimming removed 0 bases at V and 2 bases at J, with 14 bases between. This CDR3 comprises 16 residues. The DNA of the CDR3 is TGCGCCAGCAGCTTGGGGGGAGCGCTCGAAAACACTGAAGCTTTCTTT. This codes for CASSLGGALENTEAFF.

The chain joins TRBV29-1 to TRBJ1-1, with TRBD1 as a possible D gene (5 bases). CDR1 is SQVTM, CDR2 ANQGSEA, per germline. The CDR3 runs to 14 residues. V was cut by 6 bases and J by 7 bases, with 21 bases left in between. This CDR3 reads CSVGQGLAGGEAFF. DNA of the CDR3: TGCAGCGTGGGCCAGGGACTTGCTGGAGGTGAAGCTTTCTTT.

The J gene is TRBJ2-7, the V gene TRBV5-3; TRBD2 agrees at 9 bases. TRBV5-3 is marked as an open reading frame, function uncertain. V was pared by 2 bases and J by 5 bases, with 11 bases of the junction left unmatched. CDR3 length: 16 amino acids. The CDR3 sequence is CARSFGGGAGSHEQYF. CDR3 bases: TGTGCCAGAAGCTTTGGCGGGGGGGCCGGTTCCCACGAGCAGTACTTC.

The genes are TRBV28 and TRBJ1-5; tentative D call: TRBD1 (5 bases). CDR3 length: 14 amino acids. CDR1 and CDR2 from the germline V gene are MDHEN and SYDVKM. Trimming pared 6 bases from V and 11 bases from J, leaving 20 bases between. The CDR3 reads CASSLRDGSRAQHF. The CDR3 DNA reads as TGTGCCAGCAGCCTCCGGGACGGGAGCAGGGCCCAGCATTTT.

This clone was detected only once. V usage is TRBV18 and J usage is TRBJ1-5; no clear D gene. CDR3 size: 15 residues. The ends were cut back, 2 bases at V and 1 base at J, with 9 bases in the middle. Germline values: CDR1 KGHSH, CDR2 LQKENI. The chain's CDR3 is CASSPEYLSNQPQHF. Written as DNA, the CDR3 is TGTGCCAGCTCACCAGAATATCTAAGCAATCAGCCCCAGCATTTT. The full variable domain, its missing parts supplied by reference TRBV18 and TRBJ1-5, is NAGVMQNPRHLVRRRGQEARLRCSPMKGHSHVYWYRQLPEEGLKFMVYLQKENIIDESGMPKERFSAEFPKEGPSILRIQQVVRGDSAAYFCASSPEYLSNQPQHFGDGTRLSIL.

This clone occurred once. The rearrangement links TRBV19 to TRBJ1-1; TRBD1 matches at 9 bases. V lost 4 bases, J lost 0 bases, and 6 bases stayed unmatched. The CDR3 totals 16 residues. CDR1 is LNHDA, CDR2 SQIVND, per germline (reference sequence). CDR3: CASSRTTGGLNTEAFF. The CDR3, as DNA: TGTGCCAGTAGTAGGACGACAGGGGGTTTGAACACTGAAGCTTTCTTT.

In its sample, this clone was seen once. The V call is TRBV11-2, the J call TRBJ1-1; D perhaps matches TRBD1 (6 bases). The CDR3 sequence is 13 residues long. Germline CDR1 reads SGHAT; CDR2 reads FQNNGV. With 5 bases removed from V and 8 bases from J, the gap between germline ends came to 15 bases. CDR3 bases: TGTGCCAGCAGCCGCAATTCTGGGGGCGAAGCTTTCTTT. It is translated as CASSRNSGGEAFF. Filled out from reference TRBV11-2 and TRBJ1-1, the complete variable domain reads EAGVAQSPRYKIIEKRQSVAFWCNPISGHATLYWYQQILGQGPKLLIQFQNNGVVDDSQLPKDRFSAERLKGVDSTLKIQPAKLEDSAVYLCASSRNSGGEAFFGQGTRLTVV.